This T cell receptor beta chain comes out of a study of blood T cell repertoires in COVID-19. Sequencing was performed with immunoSEQ multiplex PCR; in TCRdb, only in-frame clones are kept and a portion is missing. The repertoire has roughly 100,000 clones, approximately 84% of them found once; the top ten carry more than 13%. In this sample, this clone turned up once. CDR3 length: 15 amino acids. Germline CDR1 and CDR2: LNHDA and SQIVND (reference sequence). V lost 3 bases and J lost 0, with 11 bases in between. The chain has TRBV19 and TRBJ1-1; perhaps TRBD1 as D (5 bases). The sequence derives from a woman aged 55-70 years with acute or convalescent COVID-19. Sequencing was performed on peripheral blood. CDR3 residues: CASSMVGGVNTEAFF. In DNA, the CDR3 is TGTGCCAGTAGTATGGTCGGGGGGGTGAACACTGAAGCTTTCTTT.